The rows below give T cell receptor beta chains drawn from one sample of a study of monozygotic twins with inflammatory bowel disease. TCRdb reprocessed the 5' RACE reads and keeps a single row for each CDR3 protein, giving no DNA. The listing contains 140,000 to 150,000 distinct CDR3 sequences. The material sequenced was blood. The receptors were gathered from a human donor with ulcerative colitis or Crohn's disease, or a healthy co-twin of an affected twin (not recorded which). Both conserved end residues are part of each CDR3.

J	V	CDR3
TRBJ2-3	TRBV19	CASSIGGTDTQYF
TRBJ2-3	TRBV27	CASSPRRVYGTDTQYF
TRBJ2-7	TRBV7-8	CASSLTGTAHEQYF
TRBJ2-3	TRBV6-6	CASTLTDTQYF
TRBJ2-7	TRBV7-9	CACSPDPSSYEQYF
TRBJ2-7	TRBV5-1	CASSLGSGPTYEQYF
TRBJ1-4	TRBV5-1	CASSLVRDHATNEKLFF
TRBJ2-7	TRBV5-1	CASSPAAGLLYEQYF
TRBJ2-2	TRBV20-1	CSAKGLNGELFF
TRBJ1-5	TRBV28	CASSFPLRDRINQPQHF
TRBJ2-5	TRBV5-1	CASSFIPRETQYF
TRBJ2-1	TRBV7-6	CASSGRGGAYNEQFF
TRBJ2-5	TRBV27	CASSRAVYQETQYF
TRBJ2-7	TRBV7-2	CASNQLAPTYEQYF
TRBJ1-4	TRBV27	CASSLSGHWNEKLFF
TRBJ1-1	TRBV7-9	CASSPWIVKAETSEAFF
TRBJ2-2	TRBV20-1	CSATPGHTNTGELFF
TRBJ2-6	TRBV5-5	CASSLTGRGANVLTF
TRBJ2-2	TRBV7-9	CASSFASGRVTGELFF
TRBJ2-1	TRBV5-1	CASSDRDYLINNEQFF
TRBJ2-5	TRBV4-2	CASSPTGTDIAETQYF
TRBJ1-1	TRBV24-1	CATSDRPNTEAFF
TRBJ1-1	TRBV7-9	CASSLVRFAEAFF
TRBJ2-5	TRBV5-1	CASSPAPPQETQYF